This TCR beta chain was captured by sequencing in a study of cytomegalovirus exposure and HLA in healthy donors (dated by TCRdb to the late 2010s). Broadly, across the study: In an earlier analysis of fewer than 750 of the donors, approximately 260 Gb of sequence data and just under 120 million unique TCR beta sequences from about 190 million T cells were reported. Rather than drawing on any new phenotypic data, the later analysis identified candidate immune exposures from TCR beta sequences and the way those sequences occurred across donors. Alongside the repertoire data, information on donor age, sex, ethnicity and CMV serostatus was compiled. A later genetic analysis took genome-wide SNP genotypes for about 55% of the 666 donors and used that subset as a discovery cohort. Of the roughly 400 genotyped donors, over 70% fell in the genetic ancestry cluster associated with self-reported Caucasian donors. An early release covering over 500 HLA-typed donors comprised around 300 gigabases of sequencing data and some 79 million unique TCR sequences. Every repertoire in the discovery cohort had been generated on one and the same sequencing platform. HLA typing included class I and class II loci at four-digit resolution. In an earlier analysis of around 540 of the donors, high-throughput TCR beta sequencing was used to judge whether each TCR beta V gene segment behaved as functional or pseudogenic. Four to six DR-DQ haplotypes were handled as single units for association and clustering, since linkage in the cohort was strong. In addition to the first cohort of 666 subjects, a separate validation cohort of some 120 different subjects was used. A later analysis re-examined previously published TCR beta repertoires from more than 600 donors and added high-resolution HLA genotyping to investigate patterns of TCR occurrence. The study was designed to test whether signatures of past pathogen exposure could be identified by cataloging public T cell receptors. Typing coverage differed by locus: A, B, C, DRB1 and DQB1 were typed in about 620-640 donors, DQA1 in 522, DPA1 in approximately 600, and DPB1 in just under 490. The study profiled the T cell repertoires of 500 to 800 subjects by immunosequencing and related them to cytomegalovirus serostatus. To predict cytomegalovirus infection status, the study combined high-throughput TCR immunosequencing, statistical association of individual TCRs with disease status, and machine learning. Among 300 to 500 genotyped donors of the cohort, an average of roughly 230,000 unique TCR beta nucleotide sequences was sequenced per donor, of which 15% to 20% were non-productive.

Libraries were made using the immunoSEQ multiplex PCR assay. A mixture of 60 forward primers for TCR Vbeta segments and 13 reverse primers for TCR Jbeta segments was used in the multiplex PCR. The CDR3 region of rearranged TCR beta genes was amplified from genomic DNA with a multiplex PCR assay. Amplified TCR beta libraries were sequenced as 87-base-pair reads on the Illumina HiSeq System. As for the original processing: A later analysis tallied roughly 80 million unique TCR beta chains across the 666 repertoires, and about 10 million of those chains were shared by two or more donors. A nearest-neighbor algorithm error-corrected the raw reads and collapsed the reads into unique sequences, merging closely related sequences to remove PCR and sequencing errors. To assign V, D and J gene segments, CDR3 sequences were aligned to IMGT reference sequences. For a sequence to be retained, a match of at least six nucleotides was required to both a V gene segment and a J gene segment. A rearrangement was called productive if the CDR3 had no stop codons and remained in frame with V and J, and every other rearrangement was called non-productive. CDR3 was defined according to IMGT convention as the region running from the second conserved V-encoded cysteine to the conserved J-encoded phenylalanine. The earlier analysis of fewer than 700 of the donors excluded sequences that lacked an unambiguous match to a single V gene segment. An earlier analysis of just under 600 of the donors called V segments functional above 56.7% productive rearrangements and segregating when the between-donor standard deviation exceeded 5%. To diagnose cytomegalovirus status from the catalog of TCR beta chain sequences, a statistical classification framework was built. V and J gene assignment, in a later analysis, came from comparing TCR nucleotide sequences with IMGT/GENE-DB human TR gene sequences. A later analysis assigned CDR3 sequences and most-parsimonious VDJ recombination scenarios with the TCRdist pipeline. In a later analysis, each TCR beta chain was defined by its CDR3 amino acid sequence together with its V-gene family, and reads lacking a unique V-gene family were excluded. To address suspected cross-contamination and a sequencing artifact, a later analysis removed roughly 640 highly shared, low-generation-probability nucleotide sequences. For each public chain, a later analysis derived a clonal expansion index from normalized ranks of inferred template counts within each repertoire. Generation probabilities in a later analysis came from a VDJ recombination model fitted to out-of-frame rearrangements, and those results were checked against IGoR. A later analysis scored TCR-TCR, TCR-HLA and TCR-CMV co-occurrence with hypergeometric tests, applying a repertoire-size bias correction to TCR pairs. To estimate false discovery rates, a later analysis permuted the HLA or CMV assignments 20 times. In a later analysis, co-occurring TCRs were grouped using DBSCAN, and TCRdist sequence similarity was added for clustering within HLA-allele-positive subsets. Repertoires with fewer than 30,000 or more than 120,000 public chains, plus five repertoires with anomalous nucleotide sharing, were excluded from co-occurrence clustering. Here the immuneACCESS table is served through TCRdb, limited to in-frame sequences with V and J called. Missing clones are a known gap in these copies; in checked studies unresolved V genes cover under half, and the rest lacks a known reason. Clonal size and the V and J genes are those of that table, whereas D and trimming came from the DNA. The sample yields about 120,000 clones; 80% were counted once. The ten largest clonotypes hold over 2.5% of the sample.

In the case of this clone: Its antigen target is currently unknown. An end of the junction does not agree with germline; a read error may underlie this.

The cohort comprised 710 or so healthy bone marrow donors. Cohort members were all nominally healthy when sampled, although unrecorded immune exposures were likely present. The donor tested CMV seronegative and was one of the 352 seronegative cohort members. A peripheral blood sample was collected from each donor, and TCR beta sequencing was performed on peripheral blood mononuclear cells. Genomic DNA was extracted from the blood cell samples with the Qiagen DNeasy Blood Extraction Kit. CDR1 and CDR2 are drawn from the germline V gene (reference sequence): SSHAT, FNYEAQ. The CDR3, from cysteine to phenylalanine, totals 15 residues. Only the CDR3 region is kept as DNA, spanning 45 bases read in frame from base 1. What the authors observed across the whole study: A further reported finding was that TCR beta sequences accurately predicted the HLA-A and HLA-B alleles for most subjects in the first cohort. This cohort had only TCR beta chains sequenced, and the lack of alpha or paired-chain data limited which features could be detected. In a later analysis, the rate of TCR association differed among HLA loci, with DRB1 alleles having the most associated TCRs and HLA-C alleles having the fewest. Most TCR sequences were observed very rarely across donors, whereas some public TCRs were present in many individuals. Some IMGT-functional V segments, including TRBV6-2 and TRBV6-3, could not be distinguished by the 87-base-pair reads and were therefore excluded. For the cohort, immune exposure information was limited to CMV serostatus. In a later analysis, HLA-associated TCR beta chains were found to be more clonally expanded and to have lower generation probabilities than equally common non-associated chains. In a later analysis, several top co-occurrence clusters were reported to appear linked to parvovirus B19, influenza, CMV and Epstein-Barr virus. In vitro tests confirmed that a few of the cytomegalovirus-associated TCR beta chains recognize cytomegalovirus antigens. A later analysis associated 16,951 TCR beta sequences with specific HLA alleles at a false discovery rate of 0.05. In an earlier analysis of some 500 of the donors, most TCR beta V segments were observed in productive rearrangements about 87% or about 30% of the time, broadly matching IMGT annotations. The study listed over 150 TCR beta chains as associated with cytomegalovirus. A later analysis found that most CMV-associated TCR beta chains appeared HLA-restricted, with HLA associations seemingly driven largely by CMV exposure. Roughly uniform sequencing depth across donors was assumed in presence/absence analyses, although this assumption may not hold. A group of highly shared sequence variants was considered likely to be a technical artifact of the sequencing pipeline. It was suggested by the authors that the approach could potentially be generalized to other disease states and immunological phenotypes. An association between a missense DCLRE1C variant and V-gene and J-gene trimming of TCR beta chains was found in a later genetic analysis and replicated in an independent cohort. Cytomegalovirus status was reported to be diagnosed by the classifier with high specificity and sensitivity in both the original and validation cohorts. Because some donors lacked HLA typing at each locus, the association tests relied only on the typed subset. A later genetic analysis reported fewer N-insertions in productive TCRs among donors in an Asian-associated ancestry cluster than the approximately 700-donor mean. Linkage disequilibrium might explain the correlated functional status among segregating V segments, but an unknown experimental factor could not be ruled out. Seventeen rarely observed V segments, including chromosome 9 orphons, were excluded from the earlier analysis of several hundred of the donors because counts were too low. When HLA alleles, especially DR and DQ, strongly co-occurred, TCR associations were difficult to assign to individual alleles.

The sample was PBMCs. The chain is assembled from TRBV7-7 and TRBJ1-3; TRBD1 might be the D gene, on 5 matching bases. The origin of this receptor is a male donor in good health and CMV-seronegative. The DNA reads TGTGCTAGCAGCCGAGGGGAGGAGGCTGGAAACACCATATATTTT. Its coded protein is CASSRGEEAGNTIYF.